Presented here are 23 T cell receptor beta chains from one specimen sequenced in a study of cytomegalovirus exposure and HLA in healthy donors. 13 Jbeta primers and 60 Vbeta primers were used for the PCR. Here immunoSEQ multiplex PCR was the method, and the copy in TCRdb shows in-frame clones only, minus some. The sample contains under 200,000 clones, 87% of which appear only once. The sample was PBMCs. These receptors originate from a boy aged 2 to 10 in good health and CMV-seronegative.

DNA for the CDR3: TGTGCCAGCAGCCTACTGGCACAGCGGGGGCGGTCCTACAATGAGCAGTTCTTC. Its protein product is CASSLLAQRGRSYNEQFF. The rearrangement uses TRBV7-3 and TRBJ2-1; 8 bases are shared with TRBD2. Germline V gene sequence: CDR1 SGHTA, CDR2 FQGTGA. The V and J ends lost 5 bases and 1 base, in that order; junction bases with no gene match: 13. This CDR3 has 18 residues.

The rearrangement links TRBV2 to TRBJ2-1; 8 positions match TRBD2. The CDR3 length is 14 residues. Germline V gene lookup returns CDR1 SNHLY and CDR2 FYNNEI. Trimming took 6 bases from V and 6 from J; bases not matched to a gene: 7. CDR3 sequence reads: CASSGLAGFNEQFF. The CDR3 DNA reads TGTGCCAGCAGCGGCCTAGCGGGTTTCAATGAGCAGTTCTTC.

This chain joins TRBV28 and TRBJ1-2; a weak D match, TRBD1 (6 bases). This CDR3 comprises 13 residues. V was clipped by 6 bases and J by 8 bases, with 16 bases between them. The germline V gene has CDR1 MDHEN and CDR2 SYDVKM. Here the CDR3 DNA reads TGTGCCAGCAGCCTAACGGGGGGGGCCGGCTACACCTTC. Protein sequence: CASSLTGGAGYTF.

CDR3 in DNA: TGTGCCAGCAGCGGGTTCTTGACTAGCGGGTTATTCACCGGGGAGCTGTTTTTT. Its translation is CASSGFLTSGLFTGELFF. The chain joins TRBV9 to TRBJ2-2; 10 nucleotides agree with TRBD2. The CDR3 covers 18 residues. CDR1 is SGDLS and CDR2 is YYNGEE in the germline V gene. Germline trimming cut 3 bases from V and 4 bases from J; bases unmatched to any gene: 12.

The chain uses TRBV5-4 and TRBJ2-7; 7 bases match TRBD2. From germline, CDR1 is SGHNT and CDR2 YYREEE (reference sequence). CDR3 size: 13 residues. J lost 4 bases, V lost 6 bases, and 7 bases had no gene match. The CDR3, as DNA: TGTGCCAGCACGGGGAGCGGGATGTACGAGCAGTACTTC. Protein product: CASTGSGMYEQYF.

This chain joins TRBV6-5 and TRBJ1-1; TRBD1 is a possible D gene (5 bases). This CDR3 has 14 amino acids. V was clipped by 6 bases and J by 10 bases, with 21 bases between them. The germline gives CDR1 MNHEY, CDR2 SVGAGI. This CDR3 reads CASSEGRPSGVAFF. The CDR3 nucleotides read TGTGCCAGCAGCGAGGGGAGGCCATCTGGGGTAGCTTTCTTT.

V is TRBV6-5 and J is TRBJ2-7; 11 bases are shared with TRBD2. The J segment lost 3 bases and the V segment lost 0 bases, leaving 1 base of the junction unmatched. CDR1 and CDR2 from the germline V gene are MNHEY and SVGAGI. The CDR3 is made up of 15 amino acids. CDR3 sequence reads: CASSYSTSGDYEQYF. The CDR3 nucleotides read TGTGCCAGCAGTTACTCGACTAGCGGGGACTACGAGCAGTACTTC.

The V and J genes are TRBV5-1 and TRBJ2-7; no firm D call. The CDR3 is 13 amino acids. V was clipped by 2 bases and J by 3 bases, with 9 bases between them. Per the germline V gene, CDR1 is SGHRS and CDR2 is YFSETQ. The CDR3 bases are TGCGCCAGCAGCTTCGACACACGCTACGAGCAGTACTTC. It translates to CASSFDTRYEQYF.

The chain couples TRBV2 to TRBJ1-1, with a weak D call TRBD1 (6 bases). The CDR3 has 14 residues. Trimming shortened V by 2 bases and J by 4 bases, and 11 bases separated the two germline ends. The germline V gene encodes CDR1 SNHLY and CDR2 FYNNEI. The CDR3, as DNA: TGTGCCAGCAGTGAAACAGGGTTTGGCACTGAAGCTTTCTTT. It encodes CASSETGFGTEAFF.

CDR3 DNA sequence: TGTGCCAGAGCGGGATTCCGGCCCCTTCAGCCCCAGCATTTT. This sequence encodes CARAGFRPLQPQHF. V gene TRBV5-3 combines with J gene TRBJ1-5; D unresolved. TRBV5-3 is given ORF status, its function remaining uncertain. V was pared by 7 bases and J by 6 bases, with 17 bases between. This CDR3 spans 14 amino acids.

The chain links TRBV6-1 to TRBJ2-7; 7 nucleotides line up with TRBD2. The germline CDR1 and CDR2 sequences are MNHNS and SASEGT. There are 15 residues in the CDR3. The ends lost 8 bases at V and 6 bases at J; junction bases unmatched: 16. The CDR3 region is CASGEAVRGSGEQYF. In nucleotides, the CDR3 is TGTGCCAGCGGAGAGGCGGTGCGGGGGTCAGGCGAGCAGTACTTC.

The chain uses TRBV15 and TRBJ1-1; D gene uncertain. V was shortened by 7 bases and J by 2 bases, with 11 bases between the two germline ends. The germline V gene has CDR1 LNHNV and CDR2 YYDKDF (reference sequence). The CDR3 consists of 13 residues. The CDR3 loop is CATNYRENTEAFF. In nucleotides, the CDR3 is TGTGCCACCAACTACCGGGAAAACACTGAAGCTTTCTTT.

This chain joins TRBV5-6 and TRBJ1-2; no clear D gene. Germline-derived CDR1 and CDR2 are SGHDT and YYEEEE. The CDR3 is made up of 14 amino acids. With 1 base removed from V and 8 bases from J, the gap between germline ends came to 15 bases. The CDR3 region has the DNA TGTGCCAGCAGCTTGTCGGGAGATCACAGAGGCTACACCTTC. Amino acid sequence: CASSLSGDHRGYTF.

The rearrangement uses TRBV28 and TRBJ2-3, with 7 bases identical to TRBD1. CDR3 size: 14 residues. Trimming removed 6 bases from V and 1 base from J; junction bases left unmatched: 4. Germline loops: CDR1 MDHEN, CDR2 SYDVKM. The CDR3, as DNA: TGTGCCAGCAGGGCCGGGACAGGCACAGATACGCAGTATTTT. Protein: CASRAGTGTDTQYF.

V gene TRBV28 combines with J gene TRBJ1-3; D is undetermined. The CDR3 is made up of 14 amino acids. V shed 2 bases and J shed 3 bases, with 8 bases lying between them. Germline V gene lookup returns CDR1 MDHEN and CDR2 SYDVKM. CDR3 sequence (DNA): TGTGCCAGCAGTTTAATCCGGGTTGGAAACACCATATATTTT. It translates to CASSLIRVGNTIYF. Variable domain in full (rest from reference TRBV28 and TRBJ1-3): DVKVTQSSRYLVKRTGEKVFLECVQDMDHENMFWYRQDPGLGLRLIYFSYDVKMKEKGDIPEGYSVSREKKERFSLILESASTNQTSMYLCASSLIRVGNTIYFGEGSWLTVV.

The table lists this clone with a few counts. The rearrangement links TRBV6-1 to TRBJ2-1; TRBD2 aligns across 7 bases. Germline lookup yields CDR1 MNHNS and CDR2 SASEGT. V lost 4 bases, J lost 2 bases, and 8 bases stayed unmatched. The CDR3 contains 16 residues. The chain's CDR3 is CASSATTGGTYNEQFF. DNA of the CDR3: TGTGCCAGCAGTGCGACCACGGGGGGTACCTACAATGAGCAGTTCTTC.

For the CDR3, the DNA is TGTGCCAGCAGTTCCCCTGGAACGGGTGAGCAGTTCTTC. It encodes CASSSPGTGEQFF. J is TRBJ2-1 and V is TRBV6-5; no clear D. The CDR3 consists of 13 residues. The germline gives CDR1 MNHEY, CDR2 SVGAGI. The ends were cut back, 4 bases at V and 9 bases at J, with 13 bases in the middle.

The rearrangement links TRBV7-8 to TRBJ2-3, with D perhaps TRBD1 (6 bases). The CDR3 sequence is 16 residues long. Trimming left V 1 base short and J 0 bases short, with 11 bases between. Per germline, CDR1 SGHVS and CDR2 FQNEAQ. Written as DNA, the CDR3 is TGTGCCAGCAGCTTAGTGTGGGACACTAGCACAGATACGCAGTATTTT. Translating it yields CASSLVWDTSTDTQYF.

V gene TRBV6-1 combines with J gene TRBJ2-7; 7 bases match TRBD1. The germline CDR1 and CDR2 sequences are MNHNS and SASEGT. Losses at the gene ends were 5 bases for V and 3 bases for J; bases not matched to a gene: 7. This CDR3 has 14 amino acids. CDR3 in DNA: TGTGCCAGCAGTCCCTCCGGGACAGACTACGAGCAGTACTTC. Protein product: CASSPSGTDYEQYF.

The CDR3 DNA reads TGTGCCAGCAGCTTTCCCCACATACACACCGGGGAGCTGTTTTTT. Residues: CASSFPHIHTGELFF. J is TRBJ2-2 and V is TRBV5-5; D is undetermined. Trimming cost V 2 bases and J 3 bases, with 11 bases left between them. CDR3 length equals 15 residues. Germline V gene lookup returns CDR1 SGHKS and CDR2 YYEKEE (reference sequence). Together with reference TRBV5-5 and TRBJ2-2, the CDR3 gives the full variable domain: DAGVTQSPTHLIKTRGQQVTLRCSPISGHKSVSWYQQVLGQGPQFIFQYYEKEERGRGNFPDRFSARQFPNYSSELNVNALLLGDSALYLCASSFPHIHTGELFFGEGSRLTVL.

V is TRBV29-1 and J is TRBJ2-5; 10 bases map to TRBD2. The J call may be mistaken, given a closer DNA end match to TRBJ2-7. The CDR3 runs 16 residues. From germline, CDR1 is SQVTM and CDR2 ANQGSEA. As DNA, the CDR3 is TGCAGCGTTTTAACCCTGCGAAGCGGGGGGGGGTACGAGCAGTACTTC. The encoded protein is CSVLTLRSGGGYEQYF.

The gene calls are TRBV7-6 and TRBJ2-3; TRBD2 agrees at 14 bases. Germline CDR1 reads SGHVS; CDR2 reads FNYEAQ. V was pared by 5 bases and J by 5 bases, with 9 bases of the junction left unmatched. The CDR3 totals 17 residues. The CDR3 is CASSPGLAGGRLDTQYF. As DNA, the CDR3 is TGTGCCAGCAGCCCAGGACTAGCGGGGGGCCGGTTAGATACGCAGTATTTT.

V usage is TRBV6-1 and J usage is TRBJ1-5; no clear D. V shed 1 base and J shed 9 bases, with 16 bases lying between them. The germline gives CDR1 MNHNS, CDR2 SASEGT. There are 15 residues in the CDR3. The chain's CDR3 is CASSEEEDSAGPQHF. CDR3 nucleotide sequence: TGTGCCAGCAGTGAAGAAGAAGACTCAGCGGGGCCCCAGCATTTT.